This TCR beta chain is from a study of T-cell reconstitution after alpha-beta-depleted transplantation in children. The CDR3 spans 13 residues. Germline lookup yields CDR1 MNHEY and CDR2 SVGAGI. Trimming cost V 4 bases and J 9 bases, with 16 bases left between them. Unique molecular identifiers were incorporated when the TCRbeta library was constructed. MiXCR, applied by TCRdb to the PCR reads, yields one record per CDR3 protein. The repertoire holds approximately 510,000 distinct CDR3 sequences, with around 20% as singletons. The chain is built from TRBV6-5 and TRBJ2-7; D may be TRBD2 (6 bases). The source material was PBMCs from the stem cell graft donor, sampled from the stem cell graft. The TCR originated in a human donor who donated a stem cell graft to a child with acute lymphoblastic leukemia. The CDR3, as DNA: TGTGCCAGCAGTTCCCTTCCAACCGGGGGGCAGTACTTC. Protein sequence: CASSSLPTGGQYF.